This T cell receptor (beta chain) was captured in a study of shared clonotypes between healthy human individuals. Some clones are missing from TCRdb's copy, which holds only in-frame ones; the method was immunoSEQ multiplex PCR. The sample has some 530,000 clones, roughly 80% seen once. Per germline, CDR1 SGHTA and CDR2 FQGNSA. CDR3 size: 15 residues. V dropped 5 bases and J dropped 2; count of bases not matched to a gene: 2. The table lists this clone with a count of one. This TCR was recovered from a woman in her forties in good health. Some clones in this sample may be carry-over from other donors' samples. The material sequenced was PBMCs. The chain employs TRBV7-2 and TRBJ2-5, with 13 bases fitting TRBD2. The CDR3 here is CASSAGLAGQETQYF. CDR3 DNA sequence: TGTGCCAGCAGCGCGGGACTAGCGGGACAAGAGACCCAGTACTTC. Using reference TRBV7-2 and TRBJ2-5 for the parts outside the CDR3, the full variable domain is GAGVSQSPSNKVTEKGKDVELRCDPISGHTALYWYRQSLGQGLEFLIYFQGNSAPDKSGLPSDRFSAERTGGSVSTLTIQRTQQEDSAVYLCASSAGLAGQETQYFGPGTRLLVL.